This T cell receptor beta chain was identified in a study of radiotherapy plus CTLA-4 blockade in lung cancer. Only in-frame clones appear in the TCRdb table, and some are missing; sequencing was by immunoSEQ multiplex PCR. The table has about 84,000 clones, around 72% seen once. The source of this sequence is a human donor with non-small cell lung cancer that progressed on radiotherapy plus ipilimumab. The sequencing here drew on peripheral blood, taken from a patient treated with radiotherapy plus ipilimumab.

The CDR3, as DNA: TGTGCCAGCACCCGACGAGGACAGGGTACAACGAACACTGAAGCTTTCTTT. This encodes CASTRRGQGTTNTEAFF. The rearrangement links TRBV11-2 to TRBJ1-1, with 8 positions matching TRBD1. Germline V gives CDR1 SGHAT, CDR2 FQNNGV. The CDR3 runs 17 residues. With 7 bases clipped from V and 1 base from J, the junction kept 14 bases outside the gene matches.